Listed here is a single T cell receptor beta chain. The antigen remains undetermined. This record belongs to a study of regulatory dendritic cells for organ transplantation. Produced via immunoSEQ multiplex PCR; TCRdb's table is partial and in-frame only. There are a few thousand clones in the sample; 45% to 75% occur only once, and 20% to 25% lies in the top ten. Allogeneic regulatory or mature dendritic cells were co-cultured for less than 6 days with CFSE-labeled sorted T cells at 1:10. Germline values: CDR1 SGDLS, CDR2 YYNGEE. CDR3 length: 14 amino acids. V lost 0 bases and J lost 7, with 10 bases in between.

The rearrangement joins TRBV9 to TRBJ2-2, with D perhaps TRBD2 (5 bases). This TCR was recovered from a human donor in good health. Sequencing was performed on memory CD8+ T cells from blood cultured with dendritic cells. As to subset: CD45RO+ memory T cells. This CDR3 reads CASSVAYRGGELFF. CDR3 bases: TGTGCCAGCAGCGTAGCTTACCGGGGCGGGGAGCTGTTTTTT.